The 30 T cell receptor beta chains in this list originate from one sample, sequenced in a study of blood T cell repertoires in COVID-19. The protocol was immunoSEQ multiplex PCR, while the TCRdb copy is restricted to in-frame clones and leaves out a portion. This sample carries approximately 200,000 clones, approximately 78% of them seen once, and the ten largest clones take approximately 12%. Sequences were obtained from peripheral blood. The source is a woman at least 80 years old with COVID-19, enrolled during active disease.

This clone was picked up a small number of times. The gene calls are TRBV4-3 and TRBJ2-7; unclear D gene. The length of the CDR3 is 14 residues. CDR1 is LGHNA and CDR2 is YSLEER in the germline V gene. Deletions cut 0 bases from V and 2 bases from J, with 8 bases between. This chain's CDR3 is CASSQENSAYEQYF. The DNA for the CDR3 is TGCGCCAGCAGCCAAGAAAATTCGGCCTACGAGCAGTACTTC.

This clone was counted a few times. The chain carries TRBV5-1 and TRBJ2-7; D perhaps matches TRBD2 (6 bases). V lost 0 bases, J lost 6 bases, and 16 bases lay in between. The CDR3 length is 15 residues. Per the germline V gene, CDR1 is SGHRS and CDR2 is YFSETQ. CDR3 nucleotide sequence: TGCGCCAGCAGCTTGGCCACTAGCCCGGGGCTCGAGCAGTACTTC. Encoded protein: CASSLATSPGLEQYF.

The chain recombines TRBV6-2 or TRBV6-3 with TRBJ2-7, with D perhaps TRBD1 (6 bases). Germline assignment: CDR1 MNHEY and CDR2 SVGEGT. V was pared by 4 bases and J by 6 bases, with 13 bases between. The CDR3 length is 13 residues. Here the CDR3 reads CASSSDRWGEQYF. The DNA for the CDR3 is TGTGCCAGCAGTTCAGACAGGTGGGGCGAGCAGTACTTC.

This clone was recorded a few times. This chain connects TRBV9 to TRBJ2-7; 7 positions agree with TRBD2. V lost 0 bases and J lost 3; bases outside the gene matches: 6. Germline CDR1 and CDR2: SGDLS and YYNGEE. This CDR3 contains 15 residues. The CDR3 is CASSVAPGGFYEQYF. CDR3 coding DNA: TGTGCCAGCAGCGTAGCCCCGGGGGGTTTCTACGAGCAGTACTTC.

CDR3 DNA sequence: TGCAGTGCTAGTAATCCCCTAGGAAATCAGCCCCAGCATTTT. This encodes CSASNPLGNQPQHF. The chain carries TRBV20-1 and TRBJ1-5; D not resolved. Trimming took off 3 bases at V and 4 bases at J, with 13 bases between the two ends. Germline V CDR1 and CDR2: DFQATT, SNEGSKA (reference sequence). This CDR3 is built from 14 residues.

Here the CDR3 reads CASSLWDRNTEAFF. The CDR3 DNA reads TGTGCCAGCAGCTTATGGGACAGGAACACTGAAGCTTTCTTT. The chain recombines TRBV7-9 with TRBJ1-1, with TRBD1 identical over 7 bases. The CDR3 is 14 amino acids. CDR1 SEHNR and CDR2 FQNEAQ come from the germline V gene (reference sequence). V was pared by 2 bases and J by 1 base, with 1 base of the junction left unmatched.

This clone has only one observation. This chain links TRBV7-2 with TRBJ2-3; D call uncertain. V was pared by 5 bases and J by 4 bases, with 13 bases between. The CDR3 totals 14 residues. Germline V lookup: CDR1 SGHTA, CDR2 FQGNSA. Here the CDR3 reads CASSKRYEADTQYF. The CDR3 nucleotides are TGTGCCAGCAGCAAGAGGTATGAGGCAGATACGCAGTATTTT.

This clone turned up a few times. The rearrangement joins TRBV14 to TRBJ1-6; 9 bases are a match to TRBD1. V was clipped by 6 bases and J by 5 bases; unmatched bases: 8. The CDR3 has 16 residues. Germline CDR1 and CDR2: SGHDN and FVKESK. CDR3 protein: CASRIRRTGDNSPLHF. The CDR3 bases are TGTGCCAGCAGGATTAGAAGGACAGGGGATAATTCACCCCTCCACTTT.

This sequence joins TRBV21-1 and TRBJ1-5. TRBV21-1 is annotated as a pseudogene. CDR3 length: 16 residues. CDR3 amino acids: CASSKAEGSSNQPQHF. DNA for the CDR3: TGTGCCAGCAGCAAAGCGGAGGGTTCTAGCAATCAGCCCCAGCATTTT.

V is TRBV19 and J is TRBJ2-3; D unclear. Trimming pared 1 base from V and 1 base from J, leaving 12 bases between. CDR3 length: 16 amino acids. Germline CDR1 reads LNHDA; CDR2 reads SQIVND (reference sequence). The CDR3 region has the DNA TGTGCCAGTAGTATAGGCGCCTATCCTCGCACAGATACGCAGTATTTT. Its translation: CASSIGAYPRTDTQYF.

This rearrangement joins TRBV19 to TRBJ2-2, with TRBD2 matching over 11 bases. The germline CDR1 and CDR2 sequences are LNHDA and SQIVND (reference sequence). The CDR3 has 16 residues. J gave up 0 bases and V 7 bases, and 4 bases lay outside the gene matches. This CDR3 reads CASTRTSGSNTGELFF. The CDR3 coding sequence is TGTGCCAGTACGCGGACTAGCGGGTCGAACACCGGGGAGCTGTTTTTT.

V usage is TRBV6-5 and J usage is TRBJ2-3, with TRBD1 matching 10 bases. Germline V gives CDR1 MNHEY, CDR2 SVGAGI. V was pared by 9 bases and J by 3 bases, with 6 bases of the junction left unmatched. CDR3 size: 14 residues. CDR3 loop: CASLDRGLTDTQYF. CDR3 DNA sequence: TGTGCCAGTCTAGACAGGGGGCTAACAGATACGCAGTATTTT.

The rearrangement joins TRBV4-1 to TRBJ1-2; D is possibly TRBD1 (5 bases). Looked up from germline, CDR1 is MGHRA and CDR2 is YSYEKL. Trimming shortened V by 0 bases and J by 7 bases, and 15 bases separated the two germline ends. The CDR3 runs 15 residues. CDR3 coding DNA: TGCGCCAGCAGCCAAGACAGGGTACCTATGGTTGGCTACACCTTC. Its translation: CASSQDRVPMVGYTF.

This chain links TRBV5-6 with TRBJ2-1, with 8 bases that match TRBD2. In germline, CDR1 is SGHDT, CDR2 YYEEEE. This CDR3 comprises 16 residues. The ends lost 4 bases at V and 2 bases at J; junction bases unmatched: 8. CDR3 sequence: CASSQILAVAYNEQFF. The CDR3 nucleotides read TGTGCCAGCAGCCAAATACTAGCGGTGGCCTACAATGAGCAGTTCTTC.

V gene TRBV2 combines with J gene TRBJ1-1, with D possibly being TRBD1 (6 bases). The ends were cut back, 7 bases at V and 7 bases at J, with 16 bases in the middle. This CDR3 spans 13 amino acids. CDR1 is SNHLY and CDR2 is FYNNEI in the germline V gene. As DNA, the CDR3 is TGTGCCAGCAAATCCGGGACACTTATTGAAGCTTTCTTT. Translation gives CASKSGTLIEAFF. The full variable domain, with the rest looked up from reference TRBV2 and TRBJ1-1, is EPEVTQTPSHQVTQMGQEVILRCVPISNHLYFYWYRQILGQKVEFLVSFYNNEISEKSEIFDDQFSVERPDGSNFTLKIRSTKLEDSAMYFCASKSGTLIEAFFGQGTRLTVV.

V is TRBV5-6 and J is TRBJ2-2; a possible D gene is TRBD2 (6 bases). Germline V gives CDR1 SGHDT, CDR2 YYEEEE. This CDR3 has 15 amino acids. Trimming took off 0 bases at V and 6 bases at J, with 12 bases between the two ends. CDR3 sequence (DNA): TGTGCCAGCAGCTTGGCGCGGGGCCTTTCCGGGGAGCTGTTTTTT. Translating it yields CASSLARGLSGELFF.

The V and J genes are TRBV11-3 and TRBJ2-4; D is perhaps TRBD2 (6 bases). Germline loops: CDR1 SGHNT, CDR2 YENEEA. CDR3 length: 16 residues. The germline V and J ends were trimmed by 6 bases and 3 bases, with 18 bases remaining between them. As DNA, the CDR3 is TGTGCCAGCAGAGCCAAACCCCACGGGGGCAAAAACATTCAGTACTTC. This encodes CASRAKPHGGKNIQYF.

This chain links TRBV19 with TRBJ1-1, with 8 bases that match TRBD1. Germline V gene lookup returns CDR1 LNHDA and CDR2 SQIVND (reference sequence). The CDR3 sequence is 14 residues long. J gave up 3 bases and V 8 bases, and 8 bases lay outside the gene matches. The chain's CDR3 is CASGDRDRYTEAFF. CDR3 in DNA: TGTGCCAGTGGGGACCGGGACAGGTACACTGAAGCTTTCTTT.

In nucleotides, the CDR3 is TGTGCCAGCAGTAACGACAGGGCCGGGGAGCTGTTTTTT. It is translated as CASSNDRAGELFF. The gene calls are TRBV6-5 and TRBJ2-2, with 7 bases aligning to TRBD1. Germline CDR1 reads MNHEY; CDR2 reads SVGAGI. Trimming took 5 bases from V and 6 from J; bases not matched to a gene: 3. The CDR3 contains 13 residues.

The chain links TRBV11-2 to TRBJ1-1; 12 nucleotides line up with TRBD1. V lost 3 bases, J lost 5 bases, and 4 bases stayed unmatched. This CDR3 is 15 amino acids long. Germline assignment: CDR1 SGHAT and CDR2 FQNNGV. The CDR3 loop is CASSFGDRGQTEAFF. Here the CDR3 DNA reads TGTGCCAGCAGCTTTGGGGACAGGGGGCAAACTGAAGCTTTCTTT.

The chain joins TRBV27 to TRBJ2-2, with D perhaps TRBD1 (5 bases). Germline V gene data show CDR1 as MNHEY and CDR2 as SMNVEV (reference sequence). The ends were cut back, 6 bases at V and 0 bases at J, with 14 bases in the middle. The CDR3 is made up of 16 amino acids. CDR3 coding DNA: TGTGCCAGCAGAATAGGGGAAGGGACGAACACCGGGGAGCTGTTTTTT. This encodes CASRIGEGTNTGELFF.

The J gene is TRBJ2-3, the V gene TRBV13; D may be TRBD2 (6 bases). Germline CDR1 PRHDT, CDR2 FYEKMQ (reference sequence). The CDR3 sequence is 15 residues long. Trimming took 10 bases from V and 0 from J, leaving 17 bases between them. The CDR3 reads CATRERPLSTDTQYF. The CDR3 coding sequence is TGTGCCACTCGGGAGCGGCCACTGAGCACAGATACGCAGTATTTT.

J is TRBJ2-3 and V is TRBV11-3; D call uncertain. Germline V CDR1 and CDR2: SGHNT, YENEEA. This CDR3 spans 15 amino acids. Deletions cut 4 bases from V and 8 bases from J, with 19 bases between. DNA for the CDR3: TGTGCCAGCAGCTCAAACCTAGGCGGTGGTGGTACGCAGTATTTT. Protein sequence: CASSSNLGGGGTQYF.

The sample holds a few counts of this clone. This rearrangement joins TRBV5-4 to TRBJ1-5, with a weak D call TRBD1 (5 bases). Trimming stripped 0 bases from V and 5 bases from J, with 12 bases between. Germline loops: CDR1 SGHNT, CDR2 YYREEE (reference sequence). This CDR3 has 15 amino acids. The DNA for the CDR3 is TGTGCCAGCAGCTTGGGTGCAGGGTATGATCAGCCCCAGCATTTT. It is translated as CASSLGAGYDQPQHF.

This chain joins TRBV27 and TRBJ2-7, with 10 bases identical to TRBD1. V shed 10 bases and J 2 bases; nucleotides not matched to a gene: 8. The CDR3 has 14 amino acids. Looked up from germline, CDR1 is MNHEY and CDR2 is SMNVEV (reference sequence). This CDR3 is CATSWGTGAYEQYF. The CDR3 region has the DNA TGTGCCACCTCTTGGGGGACAGGGGCCTACGAGCAGTACTTC.

The chain joins TRBV6-5 to TRBJ2-3; weak D call: TRBD1 (6 bases). Trimming removed 6 bases from V and 5 bases from J, with 18 bases in between. CDR1 and CDR2 from the germline V gene are MNHEY and SVGAGI. The CDR3 is 15 residues long. The CDR3 DNA is TGTGCCAGCAGAGACAGGAATCCAGCGAGAGATACGCAGTATTTT. It encodes CASRDRNPARDTQYF.

This chain joins TRBV6-2 or TRBV6-3 and TRBJ2-7; D gene ambiguous. Trimming took 3 bases from V and 0 from J, leaving 9 bases between them. Germline V CDR1 and CDR2: MNHEY, SVGEGT. The CDR3 has 14 amino acids. CDR3 in amino acids: CASSYTSGSYEQYF. DNA of the CDR3: TGTGCCAGCAGTTATACTTCAGGCTCCTACGAGCAGTACTTC.

V and J are TRBV7-6 and TRBJ2-3; D unresolved. Per germline, CDR1 SGHVS and CDR2 FNYEAQ. CDR3 size: 12 residues. The V end lost 5 bases, the J end lost 8 bases, and 11 bases lay between the germline ends. The CDR3 loop is CASSTSSGTQYF. The CDR3 region has the DNA TGTGCCAGCAGCACATCAAGTGGTACGCAGTATTTT. The entire variable domain, with the rest obtained from reference TRBV7-6 and TRBJ2-3, is as follows: GAGVSQSPRYKVTKRGQDVALRCDPISGHVSLYWYRQALGQGPEFLTYFNYEAQQDKSGLPNDRFSAERPEGSISTLTIQRTEQRDSAMYRCASSTSSGTQYFGPGTRLTVL.

This CDR3 is CASSFGTGGYEQYF. The CDR3, as DNA: TGTGCCAGCAGCTTTGGGACAGGGGGCTACGAGCAGTACTTC. The chain carries TRBV7-9 and TRBJ2-7; 11 bases line up with TRBD1. The CDR3 has 14 residues. Per the germline V gene, CDR1 is SEHNR and CDR2 is FQNEAQ (reference sequence). The J segment lost 3 bases and the V segment lost 3 bases, leaving 1 base of the junction unmatched.

In its sample, this clone was seen once. V and J are TRBV5-4 and TRBJ2-2; the D is unclear. The V gene's germline CDR1 is SGHNT and CDR2 YYREEE (reference sequence). The germline V and J ends were trimmed by 0 bases and 7 bases, with 16 bases remaining between them. The CDR3 has 16 residues. In DNA, the CDR3 is TGTGCCAGCAGCTTGGCCCCAGGAACGAACTTCGGGGAGCTGTTTTTT. It yields the protein CASSLAPGTNFGELFF. Full variable domain (remainder filled in from reference TRBV5-4 and TRBJ2-2): ETGVTQSPTHLIKTRGQQVTLRCSSQSGHNTVSWYQQALGQGPQFIFQYYREEENGRGNFPPRFSGLQFPNYSSELNVNALELDDSALYLCASSLAPGTNFGELFFGEGSRLTVL.